Detailed here is one T cell receptor beta chain. This record belongs to a study of blood T cell repertoires in COVID-19. On the study more broadly: There were acute and convalescent COVID-19 samples, and they came from the United States, Italy and Spain. From T cells, B-cell-depleted T cells, or PBMCs came the material, which was cDNA or gDNA.

This CDR3 is built from 18 residues. The V end was cut by 0 bases, the J end by 0 bases, with 15 bases between. Germline CDR1 and CDR2: SGHKS and YYEKEE (reference sequence). Authors' data handling: Scientists estimated how many nucleated cells there were by amplifying reference gene primers. Measured with immunoSEQ multiplex PCR; TCRdb has only the in-frame clones, and not every one. V and J calls and clone size are given by that table; D and trimming were obtained from the DNA. Here the sample spans 200,000 to 300,000 clones, around 83% being singletons. The rearrangement uses TRBV5-5 and TRBJ1-4, with D tentatively TRBD1 (5 bases). The TCR comes from a man younger than 45 who had recovered from COVID-19. Sequences were obtained from peripheral blood. The CDR3 DNA reads as TGTGCCAGCAGCTTGGGGTACGCGGGGGTCGCAACTAATGAAAAACTGTTTTTT. Its translation: CASSLGYAGVATNEKLFF.